The TCR delta chain described here comes from a study of Vδ1+ human thymocytes. Study observations and caveats: In the thymus, TRG and TRD repertoires looked highly polyclonal with Gaussian CDR3 lengths. Thymic delta-chain repertoires held 15% to 20% Vdelta2 sequences and few Vdelta3, despite high sort purity.

This CDR3 spans 15 amino acids. Trimming removed 1 base from V and 10 bases from J, with 19 bases in between. The germline V gene encodes CDR1 TSWWSYY and CDR2 QGS. Thymocytes were sorted as CD3+ TCRVdelta1+ TCRVdelta2- after alphabeta T cell depletion. Sequences come from RNA converted to cDNA by reverse transcription. The CDR3 regions were amplified by multiplex PCR from V-gene primers to a constant-region primer. TCRdb fed the multiplex PCR reads into CATT to redo clone calling. The sample includes some 55,000 delta-chain clones, 15% to 20% of them seen just once. As for this clone: Its antigen is still unknown.

The TCR comes from a boy younger than two who had congenital heart surgery. The specimen was Vdelta1+ gamma-delta thymocytes from the thymus. The subset was: FACS-sorted CD3+ TCRalphabeta- TCRVdelta1+ TCRVdelta2- thymocytes. The V gene is TRDV1, the J gene TRDJ1; D is perhaps TRDD1 (5 bases). CDR3 amino acids: CALGEPTPPRNRLIF. CDR3 sequence (DNA): TGTGCTCTTGGGGAACCTACGCCTCCCCGGAATAGACTCATCTTT.